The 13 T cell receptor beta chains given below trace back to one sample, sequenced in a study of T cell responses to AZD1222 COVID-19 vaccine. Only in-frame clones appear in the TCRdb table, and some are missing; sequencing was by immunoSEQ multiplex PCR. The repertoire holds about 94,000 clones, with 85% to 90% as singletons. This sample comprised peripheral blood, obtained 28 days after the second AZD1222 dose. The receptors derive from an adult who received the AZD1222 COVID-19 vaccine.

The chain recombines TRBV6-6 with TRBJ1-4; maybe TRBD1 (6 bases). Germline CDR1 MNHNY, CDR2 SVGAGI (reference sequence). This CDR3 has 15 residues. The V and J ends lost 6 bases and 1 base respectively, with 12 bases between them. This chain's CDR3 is CASSLWTVTNEKLFF. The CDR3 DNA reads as TGTGCCAGCAGCCTATGGACAGTAACTAATGAAAAACTGTTTTTT.

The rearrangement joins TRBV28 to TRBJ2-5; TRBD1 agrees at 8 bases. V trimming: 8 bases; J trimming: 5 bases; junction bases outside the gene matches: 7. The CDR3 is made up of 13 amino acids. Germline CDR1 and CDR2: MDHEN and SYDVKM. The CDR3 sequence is CASLTGAGETQYF. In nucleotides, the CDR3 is TGTGCCAGCCTGACAGGGGCGGGGGAGACCCAGTACTTC.

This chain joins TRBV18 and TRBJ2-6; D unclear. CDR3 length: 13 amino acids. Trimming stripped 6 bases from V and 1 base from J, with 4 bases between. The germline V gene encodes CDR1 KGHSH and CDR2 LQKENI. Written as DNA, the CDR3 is TGTGCCAGCTCCCCGTCTGGGGCCAACGTCCTGACTTTC. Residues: CASSPSGANVLTF.

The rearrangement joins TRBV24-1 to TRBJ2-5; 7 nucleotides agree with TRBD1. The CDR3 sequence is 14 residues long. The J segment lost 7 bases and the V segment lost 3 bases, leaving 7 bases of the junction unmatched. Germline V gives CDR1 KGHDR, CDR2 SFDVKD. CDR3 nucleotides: TGTGCCACCAGTGATCGACAGGGCCGCACGACCCAGTACTTC. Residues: CATSDRQGRTTQYF.

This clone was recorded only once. In DNA, the CDR3 is TGTGCCAGCAGCTTGAATGCAGGCCGAGAGACCCAGTACTTC. It translates to CASSLNAGRETQYF. The rearrangement joins TRBV5-6 to TRBJ2-5; no clear D gene. Between the trimmed V and J ends, which lost 1 base and 4 bases, there was a span of 11 bases. The CDR3 is made up of 14 amino acids. Germline V gene sequence: CDR1 SGHDT, CDR2 YYEEEE. The variable domain in full, completed from reference TRBV5-6 and TRBJ2-5, reads DAGVTQSPTHLIKTRGQQVTLRCSPKSGHDTVSWYQQALGQGPQFIFQYYEEEERQRGNFPDRFSGHQFPNYSSELNVNALLLGDSALYLCASSLNAGRETQYFGPGTRLLVL.

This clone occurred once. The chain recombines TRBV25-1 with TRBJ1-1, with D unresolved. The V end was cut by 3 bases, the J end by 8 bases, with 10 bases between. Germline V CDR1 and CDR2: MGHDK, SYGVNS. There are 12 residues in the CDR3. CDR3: CASSDPGIEAFF. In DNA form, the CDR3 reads TGTGCCAGCAGTGATCCCGGGATAGAAGCTTTCTTT.

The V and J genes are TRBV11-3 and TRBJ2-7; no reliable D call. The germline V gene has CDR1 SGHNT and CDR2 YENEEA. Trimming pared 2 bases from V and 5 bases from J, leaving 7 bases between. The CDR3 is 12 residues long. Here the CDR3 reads CASSLMPDEQYF. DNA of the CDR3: TGTGCCAGCAGCTTAATGCCGGACGAGCAGTACTTC.

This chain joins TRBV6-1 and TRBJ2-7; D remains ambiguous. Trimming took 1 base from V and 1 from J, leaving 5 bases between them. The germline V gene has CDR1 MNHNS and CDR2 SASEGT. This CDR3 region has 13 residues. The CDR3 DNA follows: TGTGCCAGCAGTGAAGTGAGTTCCTACGAGCAGTACTTC. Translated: CASSEVSSYEQYF.

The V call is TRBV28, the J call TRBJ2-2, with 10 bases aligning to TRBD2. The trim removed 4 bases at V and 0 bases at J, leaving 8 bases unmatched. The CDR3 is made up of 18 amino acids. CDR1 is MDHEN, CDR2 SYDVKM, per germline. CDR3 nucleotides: TGTGCCAGCAGTTCTCGTCCACTAGCGGGATCGAACACCGGGGAGCTGTTTTTT. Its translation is CASSSRPLAGSNTGELFF.

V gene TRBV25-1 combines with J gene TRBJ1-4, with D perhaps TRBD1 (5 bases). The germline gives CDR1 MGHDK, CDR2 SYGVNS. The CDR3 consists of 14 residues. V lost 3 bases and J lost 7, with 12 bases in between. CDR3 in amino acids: CASSDEGIVEKLFF. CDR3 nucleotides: TGTGCCAGCAGTGACGAGGGGATTGTTGAAAAACTGTTTTTT.

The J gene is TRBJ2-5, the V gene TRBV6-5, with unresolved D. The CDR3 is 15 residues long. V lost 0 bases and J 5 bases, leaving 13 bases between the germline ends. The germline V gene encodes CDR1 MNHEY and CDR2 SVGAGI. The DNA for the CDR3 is TGTGCCAGCAGTTACTCAGGGCCTTTGGGGGAGACCCAGTACTTC. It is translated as CASSYSGPLGETQYF.

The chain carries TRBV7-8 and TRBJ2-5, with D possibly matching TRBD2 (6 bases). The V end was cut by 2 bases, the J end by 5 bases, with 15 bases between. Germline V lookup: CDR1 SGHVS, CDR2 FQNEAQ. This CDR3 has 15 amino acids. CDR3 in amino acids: CASSLPRGSAETQYF. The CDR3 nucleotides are TGTGCCAGCAGCTTACCCCGGGGGTCGGCTGAGACCCAGTACTTC.

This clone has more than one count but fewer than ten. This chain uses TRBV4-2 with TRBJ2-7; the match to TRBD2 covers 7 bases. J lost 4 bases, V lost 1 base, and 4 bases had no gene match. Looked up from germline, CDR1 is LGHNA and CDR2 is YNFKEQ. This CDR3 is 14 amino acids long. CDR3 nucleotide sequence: TGTGCCAGCAGCCAAGTGAGGGGAGGGTACGAGCAGTACTTC. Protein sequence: CASSQVRGGYEQYF.